These 8 T cell receptor beta chains were all obtained from the same sample, sequenced in a study of T cell repertoires in cytomegalovirus infection. TCRdb re-called the reads through MiXCR, storing one row per CDR3 protein. The data contain 500,000 or so distinct CDR3 sequences, approximately 16% of them seen just once; the ten biggest clones take up roughly a quarter. The specimen sequenced was CD8+ T cells from PBMCs. These receptors all stem from a human donor in good health (CMV status not recorded). Some clones in this sample may be carry-over from other donors' samples.

This clonotype was detected only once. V is TRBV24-1 and J is TRBJ2-1, with 7 nucleotides matching TRBD2. Germline V lookup: CDR1 KGHDR, CDR2 SFDVKD. Losses at the gene ends were 2 bases for V and 7 bases for J; bases not matched to a gene: 1. CDR3 length: 13 residues. CDR3 sequence (DNA): TGTGCCACCAGTGATTGGGGGGGGAATGAGCAGTTCTTC. Protein product: CATSDWGGNEQFF.

In its sample, this clonotype was seen many times. The chain joins TRBV7-9 to TRBJ2-7; D tentatively fits TRBD1 or TRBD2 (5 bases each). Between the trimmed V and J ends, which lost 6 bases and 3 bases, there was a span of 18 bases. CDR1 and CDR2 (germline): SEHNR, FQNEAQ (reference sequence). CDR3 length equals 15 residues. The DNA of the CDR3 is TGTGCCAGCAGGACTGATTGGGACGGCTACTACGAGCAGTACTTC. Translated: CASRTDWDGYYEQYF.

Points on this clonotype: The final CDR3 position lacks the conserved phenylalanine or tryptophan, pointing to a likely read error. The chain carries TRBV28 and TRBJ2-7, with 9 bases lining up with TRBD1. Trimming took 5 bases from V and 6 from J; bases not matched to a gene: 8. The CDR3 has 14 residues. Germline values: CDR1 MDHEN, CDR2 SYDVKM. DNA of the CDR3: TGTGCCAGCAGTCCCCGGGACAGGGTGGCCGAGCAGTACTTA. Translation: CASSPRDRVAEQYL.

This clonotype was found once. Since the CDR3 does not end with the conserved phenylalanine or tryptophan, this likely comes from a read error. J is TRBJ2-7 and V is TRBV7-6, with D tentatively TRBD1 (6 bases). V shed 3 bases and J shed 5 bases, with 14 bases lying between them. Germline CDR1 SGHVS, CDR2 FNYEAQ. This CDR3 contains 14 residues. The CDR3: CASSFGTGPNEQYL. The CDR3 DNA reads TGTGCCAGCAGCTTCGGAACAGGGCCGAACGAGCAGTACTTA.

V usage is TRBV7-6 and J usage is TRBJ2-7; 8 bases line up with TRBD1. This CDR3 contains 14 residues. In germline, CDR1 is SGHVS, CDR2 FNYEAQ. With 5 bases clipped from V and 3 bases from J, the junction kept 6 bases outside the gene matches. The CDR3 loop is CASSVPGQDYEQYF. The CDR3 DNA reads TGTGCCAGCAGCGTTCCGGGACAGGACTACGAGCAGTACTTC.

V is TRBV9 and J is TRBJ1-2; D is unresolved. The germline V and J ends were trimmed by 2 bases and 1 base, with 9 bases remaining between them. The CDR3 contains 14 residues. Germline lookup yields CDR1 SGDLS and CDR2 YYNGEE. The CDR3 DNA sequence: TGTGCCAGCAGCGTCGGACTGAATAACTATGGCTACACCTTC. It yields the protein CASSVGLNNYGYTF.

This clonotype has a count of ten or more. The chain links TRBV7-8 to TRBJ2-2; 7 nucleotides agree with TRBD2. This CDR3 contains 15 residues. Germline CDR1 is SGHVS and CDR2 is FQNEAQ. The ends lost 5 bases at V and 9 bases at J; junction bases unmatched: 12. The CDR3 DNA follows: TGTGCCAGCAGCGCGGGGGATCCGCGAGTACGGGAGCTGTTTTTT. It yields the protein CASSAGDPRVRELFF. The whole variable domain, remainder taken from reference TRBV7-8 and TRBJ2-2, is GAGVSQSPRYKVAKRGQDVALRCDPISGHVSLFWYQQALGQGPEFLTYFQNEAQLDKSGLPSDRFFAERPEGSVSTLKIQRTQQEDSAVYLCASSAGDPRVRELFFGEGSRLTVL.

This clonotype was observed at least ten times. The chain combines TRBV6-1 with TRBJ1-3, with D possibly matching TRBD1 (6 bases). Germline CDR1 is MNHNS and CDR2 is SASEGT. Trimming pared 6 bases from V and 0 bases from J, leaving 21 bases between. This CDR3 is built from 18 residues. The CDR3 spells CASRWTALGASSGNTIYF. The CDR3 DNA follows: TGTGCCAGCAGATGGACAGCTCTAGGGGCGAGCTCTGGAAACACCATATATTTT.